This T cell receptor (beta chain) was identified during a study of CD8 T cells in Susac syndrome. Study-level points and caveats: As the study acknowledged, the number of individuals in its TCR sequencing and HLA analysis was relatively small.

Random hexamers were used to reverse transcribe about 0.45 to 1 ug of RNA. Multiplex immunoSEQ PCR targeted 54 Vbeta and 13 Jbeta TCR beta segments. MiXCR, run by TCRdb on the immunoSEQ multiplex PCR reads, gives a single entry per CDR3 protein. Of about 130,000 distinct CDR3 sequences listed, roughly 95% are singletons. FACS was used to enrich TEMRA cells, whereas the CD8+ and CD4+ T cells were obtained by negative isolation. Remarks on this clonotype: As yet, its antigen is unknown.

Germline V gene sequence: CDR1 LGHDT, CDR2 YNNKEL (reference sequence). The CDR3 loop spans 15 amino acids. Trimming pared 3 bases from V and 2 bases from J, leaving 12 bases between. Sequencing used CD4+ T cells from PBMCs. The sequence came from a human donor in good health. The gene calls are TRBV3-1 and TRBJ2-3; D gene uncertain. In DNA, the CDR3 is TGTGCCAGCAGCCACCCCCCGCCTACCACAGATACGCAGTATTTT. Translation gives CASSHPPPTTDTQYF.